This T cell receptor (beta chain) was obtained from a study of identical twins. V shed 5 bases, J shed 12 bases, and the junction held 6 bases outside the gene matches. This CDR3 has 14 amino acids. Each CDR3 protein gets one entry after TCRdb re-called the 5' RACE reads with MiXCR. In the table there are over 200,000 distinct CDR3 sequences, about 11% of which are singletons. The sample comprised memory T cells sorted from blood. The chain links TRBV12-3 or TRBV12-4 to TRBJ2-1; 14 nucleotides match TRBD2. The source of this sequence is a man in his fifties or sixties in good health. The CDR3 region has the DNA TGTGCCAGCAGTGCCGGGACTAGCGGGAGTTGGCAGTTCTTC. It is translated as CASSAGTSGSWQFF.